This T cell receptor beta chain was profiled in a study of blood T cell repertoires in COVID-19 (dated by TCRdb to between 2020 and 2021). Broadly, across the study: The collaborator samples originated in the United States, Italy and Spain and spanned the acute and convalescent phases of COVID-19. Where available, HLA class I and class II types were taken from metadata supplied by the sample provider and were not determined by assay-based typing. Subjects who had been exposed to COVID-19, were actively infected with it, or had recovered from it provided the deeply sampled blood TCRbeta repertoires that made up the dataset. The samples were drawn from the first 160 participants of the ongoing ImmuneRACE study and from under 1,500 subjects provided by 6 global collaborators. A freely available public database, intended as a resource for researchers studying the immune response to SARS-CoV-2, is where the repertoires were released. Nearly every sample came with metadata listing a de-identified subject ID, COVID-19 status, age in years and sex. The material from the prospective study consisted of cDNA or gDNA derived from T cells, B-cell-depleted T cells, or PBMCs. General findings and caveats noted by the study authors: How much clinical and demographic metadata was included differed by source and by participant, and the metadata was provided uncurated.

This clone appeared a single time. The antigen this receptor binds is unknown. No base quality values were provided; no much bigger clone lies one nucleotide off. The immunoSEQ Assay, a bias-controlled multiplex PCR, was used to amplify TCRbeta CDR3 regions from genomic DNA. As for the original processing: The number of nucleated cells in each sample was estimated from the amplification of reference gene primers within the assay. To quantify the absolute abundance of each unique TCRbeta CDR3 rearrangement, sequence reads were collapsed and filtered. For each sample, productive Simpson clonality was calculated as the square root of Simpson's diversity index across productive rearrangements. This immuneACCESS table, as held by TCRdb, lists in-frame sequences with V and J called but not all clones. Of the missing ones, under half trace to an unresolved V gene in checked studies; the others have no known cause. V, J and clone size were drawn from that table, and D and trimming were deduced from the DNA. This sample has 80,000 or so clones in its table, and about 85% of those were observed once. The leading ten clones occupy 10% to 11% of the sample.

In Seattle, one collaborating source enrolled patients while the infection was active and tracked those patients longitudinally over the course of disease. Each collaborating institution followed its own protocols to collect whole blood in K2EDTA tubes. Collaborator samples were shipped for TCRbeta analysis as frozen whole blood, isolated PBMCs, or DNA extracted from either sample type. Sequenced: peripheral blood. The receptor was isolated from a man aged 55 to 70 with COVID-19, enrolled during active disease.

The nucleotide sequence is given as TGTGCCACCAGCAGAGGTCCCAGGGAAGACTACACCTTC. Its protein reads: CATSRGPREDYTF. The chain is assembled from TRBV15 and TRBJ1-2; TRBD1 could be the D gene, as 5 bases match. As encoded in the germline V gene (reference sequence), CDR1 is LNHNV while CDR2 is YYDKDF. The CDR3 spans 13 residues, from the cysteine through the phenylalanine. Only CDR3 DNA remains: 39 bases, in frame from the first base. Trimming takes 1 base from V and 10 bases from J, and the germline ends sit 13 bases apart.